This T cell receptor (beta chain) derives from a study of blood T cell repertoires in COVID-19. Study-level background: PBMCs, B-cell-depleted T cells, or T cells were the source of the cDNA or gDNA that made up the material.

The table lists this clone with a count of one. Libraries were prepared by immunoSEQ multiplex PCR; TCRdb keeps only in-frame clonotypes and omits some of them. This table holds 200,000 to 250,000 clones, nearly 90% found once. Participants were placed into cohorts based on the clinical history they reported. The study counted Cohort 3 donors as recovered given two negative PCRs, clearance, or symptom resolution. V was clipped by 2 bases and J by 5 bases, with 7 bases between them. The V gene's germline CDR1 is LNHDA and CDR2 SQIVND (reference sequence). CDR3 length: 14 residues. Sequences were obtained from PBMCs or T cells enriched from blood (not recorded which). The V gene is TRBV19, the J gene TRBJ1-6; possibly TRBD1 for D (5 bases). The sequence derives from a man in his thirties or forties who had recovered from COVID-19. In nucleotides, the CDR3 is TGTGCCAGTAGTATAACGGGGGATAATTCACCCCTCCACTTT. Translation: CASSITGDNSPLHF.